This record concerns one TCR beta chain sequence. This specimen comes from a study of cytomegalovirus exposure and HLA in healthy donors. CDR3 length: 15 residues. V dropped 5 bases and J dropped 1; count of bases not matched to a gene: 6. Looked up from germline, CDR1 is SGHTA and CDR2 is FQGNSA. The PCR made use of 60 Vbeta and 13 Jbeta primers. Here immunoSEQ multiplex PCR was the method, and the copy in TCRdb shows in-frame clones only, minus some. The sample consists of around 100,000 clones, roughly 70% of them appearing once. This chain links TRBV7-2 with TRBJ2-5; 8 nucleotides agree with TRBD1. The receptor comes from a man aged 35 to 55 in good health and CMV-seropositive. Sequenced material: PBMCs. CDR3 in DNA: TGTGCCAGCAGCGGGCGGACAGGGCCCCAAGAGACCCAGTACTTC. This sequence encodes CASSGRTGPQETQYF.